Sequencing of this TCR beta chain was carried out in a study of shared clonotypes between healthy human individuals. Naivety among CD8 cells was defined by CD45RO negativity and positive CCR7 selection, thereby excluding terminally differentiated effector memory CD45RA+ cells. Regarding the study as a whole: Naive subsets tended to show greater estimated richness than memory subsets.

Profiling relied on immunoSEQ multiplex PCR, and the TCRdb table lists in-frame clones only, not all of them. Of around 1,900,000 clones in the sample, roughly 93% are singletons; the top ten hold under 2%. CDR1 is LGHNA, CDR2 YSLEER, per germline. The CDR3 runs to 13 residues. V trimming: 3 bases; J trimming: 13 bases; junction bases outside the gene matches: 9. In regard to this clone: Its antigen is not identified.

The receptor was isolated from a young man in good health. Some clones in this sample may be carry-over from other donors' samples. The chain joins TRBV4-3 to TRBJ2-1; 7 bases map to TRBD1. Sequenced input: naive CD8+ T cells from PBMCs. The CDR3 is CASSHDTGTDQFF. The CDR3 bases are TGCGCCAGCAGCCATGACACCGGGACAGATCAGTTCTTC.